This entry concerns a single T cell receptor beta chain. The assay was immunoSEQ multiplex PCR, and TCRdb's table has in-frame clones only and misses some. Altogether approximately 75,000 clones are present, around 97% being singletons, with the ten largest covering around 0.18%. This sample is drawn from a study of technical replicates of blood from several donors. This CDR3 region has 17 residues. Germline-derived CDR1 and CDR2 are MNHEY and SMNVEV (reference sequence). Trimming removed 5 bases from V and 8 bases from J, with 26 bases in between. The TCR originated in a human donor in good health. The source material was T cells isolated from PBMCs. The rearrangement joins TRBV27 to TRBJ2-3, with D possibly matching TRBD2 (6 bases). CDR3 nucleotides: TGTGCCAGCAGTCCACCCGGGAGCCTGGCAAAGTCCGGTACGCAGTATTTT. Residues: CASSPPGSLAKSGTQYF.